Listed here is a single T cell receptor (beta chain). V gave up 5 bases and J gave up 4 bases, with 11 bases separating them. Germline V gives CDR1 MDHEN, CDR2 SYDVKM. The CDR3 sequence is 13 residues long. The sample comes from a study of cytomegalovirus exposure and HLA in healthy donors. Researchers ran the PCR with 60 Vbeta and 13 Jbeta primers. Measured with immunoSEQ multiplex PCR; TCRdb has only the in-frame clones, and not every one. This table holds around 110,000 clones, over 60% found once. Sequencing was performed on PBMCs. The TCR originated in a middle-aged woman in good health and CMV-seropositive. The chain links TRBV28 to TRBJ1-2; possibly TRBD1 for D (6 bases). CDR3 DNA: TGTGCCAGCAGTCCGGGACACGGCTATGGCTACACCTTC. It specifies CASSPGHGYGYTF.